The rows below give T cell receptor beta chains drawn from one sample of a study of cytomegalovirus exposure and HLA in healthy donors. Here immunoSEQ multiplex PCR was the method, and the copy in TCRdb shows in-frame clones only, minus some. The sample includes tens of thousands of clones. Sequenced: PBMCs. These receptors all come from a middle-aged man in good health and CMV-seronegative. CDR3s include the opening cysteine and the closing phenylalanine or tryptophan. The D gene is left open where the match is weak.

v_gene,d_gene,j_gene,CDR3nt,CDR3aa
TRBV28,NA,TRBJ2-7,TGTGCCAGCAGTTTGCCAGGGGTTTCCTACGAGCAGTACTTC,CASSLPGVSYEQYF
TRBV5-6,TRBD1,TRBJ2-1,TGTGCCAGCAGCTTTAAGGGGGCATCCTACAATGAGCAGTTCTTC,CASSFKGASYNEQFF
TRBV4-2,NA,TRBJ1-1,TGTGCCAGCAGCTTGGACACGAACACTGAAGCTTTCTTT,CASSLDTNTEAFF
TRBV19,NA,TRBJ2-3,TGTGCCAGTAGTAAACAGGGTTGGGCAGATACGCAGTATTTT,CASSKQGWADTQYF
TRBV9,TRBD2,TRBJ2-3,TGTGCCAGCAGCGCCCGGGAGGGACTAGCGACAGATACGCAGTATTTT,CASSAREGLATDTQYF
TRBV28,NA,TRBJ1-4,TGTGCCAGCAGTTTATTGGGGTCCGCGGGTAATGAAAAACTGTTTTTT,CASSLLGSAGNEKLFF
TRBV5-6,NA,TRBJ2-7,TGTGCCAGCAGCTTGGGGTCTAGCTACGAGCAGTACTTC,CASSLGSSYEQYF
TRBV28,TRBD1,TRBJ2-7,TGTGCCAGCAGTTTACCCCGGGACAGATTATCCTACGAGCAGTACTTC,CASSLPRDRLSYEQYF
TRBV29-1,TRBD1,TRBJ1-2,TGCAGCGTGACAGGGTCCGCCTATGGCTACACCTTC,CSVTGSAYGYTF
TRBV28,NA,TRBJ2-1,TGTGCCAGCAGGGAGACAGAGAATGAGCAGTTCTTC,CASRETENEQFF
TRBV6-5,TRBD1,TRBJ1-3,TGTGCCAGCAGTTACCAGGGACAGGGGGGAAACACCATATATTTT,CASSYQGQGGNTIYF
TRBV7-9,TRBD1,TRBJ1-2,TGTGCCAGCAGCTTTGGACAGGGAGACTATGGCTACACCTTC,CASSFGQGDYGYTF
TRBV7-6,TRBD1,TRBJ2-2,TGTGCCAGCAGCCCAACAGGGGCCGGGGAGCTGTTTTTT,CASSPTGAGELFF
TRBV5-1,NA,TRBJ2-1,TGCGCCAGCAGCACAATCCGGGACAAACTTCGATTTTCCTACAATGAGCAGTTCTTC,CASSTIRDKLRFSYNEQFF
TRBV2,TRBD1,TRBJ1-1,TGTGCCAGCAGTGTAACTTACACCAGGGGGCAAACTGAAGCTTTCTTT,CASSVTYTRGQTEAFF
TRBV28,TRBD1,TRBJ1-2,TGTGCCAGCAGAGGGACAGCCGAGGGGCCTTATGGCTACACCTTC,CASRGTAEGPYGYTF
TRBV7-2,NA,TRBJ2-1,TGTGCCAGCAGCTTAGCTGTGGGGGCCCGAGGAGATGAGCAGTTCTTC,CASSLAVGARGDEQFF
TRBV11-2,TRBD1,TRBJ1-4,TGTGCCAGCAGCCCCAACAGGGGCGGTGAAAAACTGTTTTTT,CASSPNRGGEKLFF
TRBV5-1,NA,TRBJ2-7,TGCGCCAGCAGCTTGACAGGATACTACGAGCAGTACTTC,CASSLTGYYEQYF
TRBV28,TRBD1,TRBJ1-5,TGTGCCAGCACCCACAGGGGGTCGAGCAATCAGCCCCAGCATTTT,CASTHRGSSNQPQHF
TRBV6-1,NA,TRBJ2-1,TGTGCCAGCAGTGAAAGGGGGGGGCGCTACAATGAGCAGTTCTTC,CASSERGGRYNEQFF
TRBV5-1,TRBD1,TRBJ2-1,TGCGCCAGCAGCTTGGTGGGACAGGGAAGGTACAATGAGCAGTTCTTC,CASSLVGQGRYNEQFF
TRBV7-2,TRBD1,TRBJ2-5,TGTGCCAGCAGCCCCGGACAGGGGGCTGTGGAGACCCAGTACTTC,CASSPGQGAVETQYF
TRBV6-6,NA,TRBJ2-7,TGTGCCAGCGGCGACAAGACCTACGAGCAGTACTTC,CASGDKTYEQYF
TRBV19,TRBD1,TRBJ1-6,TGTGCCAGTCAGCGAGGGACAGGGGGCTACGGTTCACCCCTCCACTTT,CASQRGTGGYGSPLHF
TRBV28,NA,TRBJ1-1,TGTGCCAGCGGCAAAATGGCGGGGGGTAGCCCGAACACTGAAGCTTTCTTT,CASGKMAGGSPNTEAFF
TRBV29-1,NA,TRBJ2-1,TGCAGCGCCCAGTCCCAGATAGAACAGAATGAGCAGTTCTTC,CSAQSQIEQNEQFF
TRBV15,TRBD1,TRBJ2-7,TGTGCCACCAGCCCCCTCCAGGACAGGGGGTACGAGCAGTACTTC,CATSPLQDRGYEQYF
TRBV19,NA,TRBJ2-4,TGTGCCAGTGCTGGGGAGGCTGTTCTAAACATTCAGTACTTC,CASAGEAVLNIQYF
TRBV7-3,NA,TRBJ2-3,TGTGCCAGCAGCCCAACTTGGGGGGGCTCAGATACGCAGTATTTT,CASSPTWGGSDTQYF
TRBV18,TRBD2,TRBJ2-1,TGTGCCAGCTCACCCCAACTAGCGGGGGGTTACAATGAGCAGTTCTTC,CASSPQLAGGYNEQFF
TRBV7-2,NA,TRBJ2-3,TGTGCCAGCAGCAAAACTAGCTCCACAGATACGCAGTATTTT,CASSKTSSTDTQYF
TRBV15,TRBD1,TRBJ2-7,TGTGCCACCAGCAGAGATAGGAACAGGGGTAGGTCAACCTACGAGCAGTACTTC,CATSRDRNRGRSTYEQYF
TRBV9,TRBD1,TRBJ1-1,TGTGCCAGCAGCGTAGAGGGACAGGCTGGGTACACTGAAGCTTTCTTT,CASSVEGQAGYTEAFF
TRBV11-2,NA,TRBJ2-1,TGTGCCGTAAATGGGGGGGGCACCTACAATGAGCAGTTCTTC,CAVNGGGTYNEQFF
TRBV19,TRBD1,TRBJ2-7,TGTGCCAGTAGTACCGGGACAGGGAACGCTGGCTCCTACGAGCAGTACTTC,CASSTGTGNAGSYEQYF
TRBV9,TRBD1,TRBJ1-3,TGTGCCAGCAGCGGGGGACAGCCGAGCTTCTCTGGAAACACCATATATTTT,CASSGGQPSFSGNTIYF
TRBV20-1,NA,TRBJ1-2,TGCAGTGCCCCAGCGTACTATGGCTACACCTTC,CSAPAYYGYTF
TRBV6-1,NA,TRBJ1-4,TGTGCCAGCACCCTTCAAGGAGGTGGTGAAAAACTGTTTTTT,CASTLQGGGEKLFF
TRBV6-5,TRBD1,TRBJ1-6,TGTGCCAGCAGTTACGGGACAGGGTATAATTCACCCCTCCACTTT,CASSYGTGYNSPLHF
TRBV9,NA,TRBJ2-3,TGTGCCAGCAGCTCTCTAACCACAGATACGCAGTATTTT,CASSSLTTDTQYF
TRBV9,NA,TRBJ1-2,TGTGCCAGCAGCGGCCCTTACGGGGCTAACTATGGCTACACCTTC,CASSGPYGANYGYTF
TRBV29-1,TRBD1,TRBJ1-2,TGCAGCGTTTACGGGACAGCCTATGGCTACACCTTC,CSVYGTAYGYTF
TRBV28,NA,TRBJ2-2,TGTGCCAGCAGGACCTTGGACATACCGAACACCGGGGAGCTGTTTTTT,CASRTLDIPNTGELFF
TRBV11-2,NA,TRBJ1-4,TGTGCCAGCAGCTTGGGAGGGGGAGACGAAAAACTGTTTTTT,CASSLGGGDEKLFF
TRBV7-2,TRBD1,TRBJ1-5,TGTGCCAGCAGCTTAAGAACAGGGGCTTATCAGCCCCAGCATTTT,CASSLRTGAYQPQHF
TRBV28,NA,TRBJ1-2,TGTGCCAGCAGTTCAAGAGGGTACTATGGCTACACCTTC,CASSSRGYYGYTF
TRBV21-1,NA,TRBJ2-7,TGTGCCAGCAGCAAAGTCCGCTCAGAAGTCAACGAGCAGTACTTC,CASSKVRSEVNEQYF
TRBV9,NA,TRBJ1-6,TGTGCCAGCAGCTCTTATGGGGGGACGTTCTCACCCCTCCACTTT,CASSSYGGTFSPLHF
TRBV19,TRBD1,TRBJ1-6,TGTGCCAGTAGTATAACAGGGGGCCCACCCCTCCACTTT,CASSITGGPPLHF
TRBV15,TRBD1,TRBJ2-7,TGTGCCACCAGCAGAGATTCAGGACAGGTCGACGAGCAGTACTTC,CATSRDSGQVDEQYF
TRBV11-2,TRBD2,TRBJ2-3,TGTGCCAGCAGCTTAGCGACTAGCTTCTCCGGACGGACAGATACGCAGTATTTT,CASSLATSFSGRTDTQYF
TRBV27,TRBD1,TRBJ2-7,TGTGCCAGCAGGGACAGGTCCTACGAGCAGTACTTC,CASRDRSYEQYF
TRBV6-5,NA,TRBJ1-2,TGTGCCAGCTCGCCGGGACAAAGTTACTATGGCTACACCTTC,CASSPGQSYYGYTF
TRBV4-1,TRBD1,TRBJ1-2,TGCGCCAGCAGCCAAGATATCCCGGGACAGGGTGCTTATGGCTACACCTTC,CASSQDIPGQGAYGYTF
TRBV5-1,NA,TRBJ2-1,TGCGCCAGCAGCAGGGGGACCACCTCCTACAATGAGCAGTTCTTC,CASSRGTTSYNEQFF
TRBV5-1,NA,TRBJ1-1,TGCGCCAGCAGCTTGGGACAGGAAGGCACTGAAGCTTTCTTT,CASSLGQEGTEAFF
TRBV6-5,TRBD1,TRBJ1-1,TGTGCCAGCAGTTACAGGGGGACAGACAAAGCTTTCTTT,CASSYRGTDKAFF
TRBV10-3,NA,TRBJ2-5,TGTGCCACTAAAAACCAAGAGACCCAGTACTTC,CATKNQETQYF
TRBV4-1,NA,TRBJ2-7,TGCGCCAGCAGCCAATTCGTCGACACCTACTCCTACGAGCAGTACTTC,CASSQFVDTYSYEQYF